A single sample gave rise to the 16 T cell receptor beta chains below, sequenced in a study of blood T cell repertoires in COVID-19. The table came from immunoSEQ multiplex PCR; TCRdb's copy has only in-frame clones and leaves some out. The data contain under 200,000 clones, roughly 93% of them singletons. Sequencing was carried out using peripheral blood. Receptor source: a man aged 18 to 29 with acute or convalescent COVID-19.

The rearrangement links TRBV6-4 to TRBJ2-1, with 9 positions matching TRBD2. Looked up from germline, CDR1 is MRHNA and CDR2 is SNTAGT. CDR3 length: 16 amino acids. The V and J ends lost 5 bases and 2 bases, in that order; junction bases with no gene match: 7. The CDR3 nucleotides read TGTGCCAGCAGTTTCACCGCGGGAGGGGCCTACAATGAGCAGTTCTTC. This codes for CASSFTAGGAYNEQFF.

The V and J genes are TRBV5-1 and TRBJ1-6, with D tentatively TRBD1 (5 bases). The germline V and J ends were trimmed by 0 bases and 9 bases, with 10 bases remaining between them. The CDR3 has 14 residues. Germline V gene sequence: CDR1 SGHRS, CDR2 YFSETQ. CDR3 amino acids: CASSLAQGGSPLHF. The CDR3, as DNA: TGCGCCAGCAGCTTGGCCCAGGGCGGTTCACCCCTCCACTTT.

CDR3 in amino acids: CASSTTKNTGELFF. In nucleotides, the CDR3 is TGTGCCAGCAGCACTACTAAGAACACCGGGGAGCTGTTTTTT. The chain carries TRBV11-3 and TRBJ2-2; D gene uncertain. Trimming left V 5 bases short and J 1 base short, with 8 bases between. The CDR3 has 14 residues. Per the germline V gene, CDR1 is SGHNT and CDR2 is YENEEA.

This chain joins TRBV6-4 and TRBJ2-2; D gene uncertain. Germline-derived CDR1 and CDR2 are MRHNA and SNTAGT. Trimming cost V 0 bases and J 5 bases, with 16 bases left between them. This CDR3 spans 17 amino acids. CDR3 coding DNA: TGTGCCAGCAGTGACTCCCTAGTGGGTACCCGTACCGGGGAGCTGTTTTTT. This sequence encodes CASSDSLVGTRTGELFF.

This rearrangement joins TRBV30 to TRBJ1-1; TRBD1 is a possible D gene (6 bases). V dropped 3 bases and J dropped 2 bases, with 19 bases sitting between them. CDR3 length: 16 residues. The germline gives CDR1 GTSNPN, CDR2 SVGIG (reference sequence). The CDR3 loop is CAWSRDGDILNTEAFF. DNA of the CDR3: TGTGCCTGGAGCCGGGACGGGGACATTCTTAACACTGAAGCTTTCTTT.

The J gene is TRBJ1-6, the V gene TRBV19; 7 nucleotides align to TRBD1. From germline, CDR1 is LNHDA and CDR2 SQIVND (reference sequence). Trimming at V came to 6 bases and at J to 5 bases, leaving 10 bases not matched to a gene. CDR3 length equals 16 residues. The chain's CDR3 is CASRIGQANNNSPLHF. The CDR3 DNA is TGTGCCAGTAGGATCGGACAGGCTAATAATAATTCACCCCTCCACTTT.

V usage is TRBV27 and J usage is TRBJ2-3, with 7 positions matching TRBD2. CDR3 length: 16 amino acids. Trimming at V came to 2 bases and at J to 0 bases, leaving 5 bases not matched to a gene. Per the germline V gene, CDR1 is MNHEY and CDR2 is SMNVEV (reference sequence). The CDR3 coding sequence is TGTGCCAGCAGTTTACTTGGCGGGAGTAGCACAGATACGCAGTATTTT. Protein: CASSLLGGSSTDTQYF.

The genes are TRBV19 and TRBJ1-1; D is unclear. Deletions cut 8 bases from V and 4 bases from J, with 20 bases between. This CDR3 contains 15 residues. The V gene's germline CDR1 is LNHDA and CDR2 SQIVND (reference sequence). The CDR3 is CASGSGLREGTEAFF. In DNA, the CDR3 is TGTGCCAGTGGAAGTGGTCTTAGGGAGGGCACTGAAGCTTTCTTT.

The chain links TRBV25-1 to TRBJ1-2, with TRBD1 matching over 11 bases. With 4 bases clipped from V and 1 base from J, the junction kept 5 bases outside the gene matches. The CDR3 is 16 amino acids. Germline V gene sequence: CDR1 MGHDK, CDR2 SYGVNS. This chain's CDR3 is CASSARTGGLNYGYTF. The CDR3 bases are TGTGCCAGCAGTGCCCGGACAGGGGGCCTTAACTATGGCTACACCTTC.

The rearrangement uses TRBV24-1 and TRBJ2-2, with TRBD1 identical over 7 bases. Germline V gene data show CDR1 as KGHDR and CDR2 as SFDVKD. The CDR3 is 16 amino acids. Germline trimming cut 7 bases from V and 7 bases from J; bases unmatched to any gene: 14. The chain's CDR3 is CATSPGQLMVDGELFF. In nucleotides, the CDR3 is TGTGCCACCAGCCCGGGACAGTTAATGGTGGACGGGGAGCTGTTTTTT.

The chain recombines TRBV27 with TRBJ1-1, with 8 bases aligning to TRBD1. Germline CDR1 reads MNHEY; CDR2 reads SMNVEV (reference sequence). V shed 4 bases, J shed 2 bases, and the junction held 3 bases outside the gene matches. The CDR3 length is 14 residues. The CDR3 nucleotides read TGTGCCAGCAGTTATCCAGGGGGCAACACTGAAGCTTTCTTT. Translation gives CASSYPGGNTEAFF.

The chain couples TRBV5-5 to TRBJ1-2, with a tentative D call TRBD1 (5 bases). This CDR3 is 12 amino acids long. The germline CDR1 and CDR2 sequences are SGHKS and YYEKEE (reference sequence). Trimming cost V 6 bases and J 4 bases, with 10 bases left between them. CDR3 nucleotide sequence: TGTGCCAGCACCCGAGACAGCTATGGCTACACCTTC. Residues: CASTRDSYGYTF.

The V call is TRBV5-1, the J call TRBJ1-1; D not resolved. The CDR3 is 14 residues long. The germline V gene has CDR1 SGHRS and CDR2 YFSETQ. Trimming pared 7 bases from V and 5 bases from J, leaving 18 bases between. The CDR3 DNA reads TGCGCCAGCTCCCTAATCGACTCGGGGACTGAAGCTTTCTTT. It yields the protein CASSLIDSGTEAFF.

The rearrangement uses TRBV18 and TRBJ1-3; 8 bases are a match to TRBD1. Germline trimming cut 3 bases from V and 2 bases from J; bases unmatched to any gene: 0. This CDR3 is built from 14 residues. Germline CDR1 KGHSH, CDR2 LQKENI. CDR3 nucleotides: TGTGCCAGCTCACCGGACAGGGCTGGAAACACCATATATTTT. Protein product: CASSPDRAGNTIYF. Full variable domain (rest looked up from reference TRBV18 and TRBJ1-3): NAGVMQNPRHLVRRRGQEARLRCSPMKGHSHVYWYRQLPEEGLKFMVYLQKENIIDESGMPKERFSAEFPKEGPSILRIQQVVRGDSAAYFCASSPDRAGNTIYFGEGSWLTVV.

The chain joins TRBV19 to TRBJ1-2; a weak D match, TRBD1 (6 bases). CDR1 and CDR2 (germline): LNHDA, SQIVND (reference sequence). The V end lost 7 bases, the J end lost 4 bases, and 13 bases lay between the germline ends. CDR3 length: 13 amino acids. The CDR3 nucleotides read TGTGCCAGTATCGGGACATCAACCTATGGCTACACCTTC. Translation: CASIGTSTYGYTF. The variable domain in full, completed from reference TRBV19 and TRBJ1-2, reads DGGITQSPKYLFRKEGQNVTLSCEQNLNHDAMYWYRQDPGQGLRLIYYSQIVNDFQKGDIAEGYSVSREKKESFPLTVTSAQKNPTAFYLCASIGTSTYGYTFGSGTRLTVV.

This clone has a handful of counts. V gene TRBV3-1 (or the pseudogene TRBV3-2) combines with J gene TRBJ2-3, with 10 positions matching TRBD2. CDR1 is LGHDT, CDR2 YNNKEL, per germline (reference sequence). There are 17 residues in the CDR3. The J segment lost 3 bases and the V segment lost 2 bases, leaving 8 bases of the junction unmatched. The CDR3 DNA follows: TGTGCCAGCAGCCAAAATCTAGCGGGGGCGGCAACAGATACGCAGTATTTT. Translated, it gives CASSQNLAGAATDTQYF.